These T cell receptor beta chains were read from a single sample in a study. TCRdb analysed the 5' RACE reads with MiXCR anew, one entry per CDR3 protein. The data contain about 42,000 distinct CDR3 sequences, around 30% of them singletons. Material: tumor-infiltrating memory CD4+ T cells sorted from the breast tumor. The origin of the receptors is a female donor with breast cancer. Each CDR3 is given with its conserved first and last residue. A D gene is named only where the DNA matches it firmly. Clone size is given for some rows only: seen once, a few or many times, or a class if the clone is expanded.

size,J,D,V,DNA,CDR3
few,TRBJ1-1,NA,TRBV20-1,TGCAGTGCTAGCCCTAGGGCCTTGAACACTGAAGCTTTCTTT,CSASPRALNTEAFF
many,TRBJ1-2,NA,TRBV5-1,TGCGCCAGCAGCTTGGCCGCCATATCGAACTATGGCTACACCTTC,CASSLAAISNYGYTF
few,TRBJ2-1,TRBD2,TRBV6-6,TGTGCCAGCAGTTACTCGATGCCTAGCGGGCGCACCTACAATGAGCAGTTCTTC,CASSYSMPSGRTYNEQFF
NA,TRBJ1-1,TRBD1,TRBV5-1,TGCGCCAGCAGTTCCCAAGGGGGCGAGAACACTGAAGCTTTCTTT,CASSSQGGENTEAFF
few,TRBJ2-5,NA,TRBV11-2,TGTGCCAGCAGCTTGGAGACTGTAGAGACCCAGTACTTC,CASSLETVETQYF
NA,TRBJ2-1,NA,TRBV7-3,TGTGCCAGCAGCTTAAGTCCGGGAGACGAGCAGTTCTTC,CASSLSPGDEQFF
many,TRBJ1-2,NA,TRBV6-5,TGTGCCAGCAGTCCTGCTTGGGCACCTCGGGGGTCTAACTATGGCTACACCTTC,CASSPAWAPRGSNYGYTF
few,TRBJ2-6,NA,TRBV7-3,TGTGCCAGCAGGTCGACTCCTCGGGGGGGGGCCAACGTCCTGACTTTC,CASRSTPRGGANVLTF
few,TRBJ1-6,NA,TRBV9,TGTGCCAGCAGCGTGGCCCGGGGTGATAATTCACCCCTCCACTTT,CASSVARGDNSPLHF
NA,TRBJ2-7,NA,TRBV7-9,TGTGCCAGCAGCTTAGATATGCAGGGAATTTACGAGCAGTACTTC,CASSLDMQGIYEQYF
many,TRBJ1-5,NA,TRBV12-3/TRBV12-4,TGTGCCAGCAGTTTGGGGGGGCCACGCCAGCCCCAGCATTTT,CASSLGGPRQPQHF
few,TRBJ2-5,NA,TRBV6-2/TRBV6-3,TGTGCCAGCAGTTACTCGGGCGGGACGCTTCAAGAGACCCAGTACTTC,CASSYSGGTLQETQYF
few,TRBJ2-5,NA,TRBV30,TGTGCCTGGAGGGCAGGGGTCCAAGAGACCCAGTACTTC,CAWRAGVQETQYF
NA,TRBJ1-1,NA,TRBV5-1,TGCGCCAGCAGCTTGGGAGTGGACACTGAAGCTTTCTTT,CASSLGVDTEAFF
NA,TRBJ1-5,TRBD1,TRBV6-1,TGTGCCAGCAGTGGCCCACAGGGGCAGCAGCCCCAGCATTTT,CASSGPQGQQPQHF
NA,TRBJ1-2,NA,TRBV20-1,TGCAGTGCCCGGGACGGCACAAACTATGGCTACACCTTC,CSARDGTNYGYTF